This passage covers 6 T cell receptor beta chains from one sample sequenced in a study of human T cells and chemical hapten exposure. Each CDR3 protein is one row after TCRdb ran MiXCR on the RACE reads. This table has 75,000 to 100,000 distinct CDR3 sequences, 10% to 13% appearing once. Time point: patch test 1, 2 weeks after DPC sensitization. The sample's treatment: therapeutic diphenylcyclopropenone sensitization with weekly scalp DPC. The sample here was whole blood, taken in connection with sensitization to the hapten diphenylcyclopropenone (DPC). All receptors come from a man aged 40-50 years with alopecia areata. Some clones in this sample may be carry-over from other donors' samples.

This clonotype was detected many times. Germline and junction disagree at one end, which may indicate a read error. The chain uses TRBV2 and TRBJ2-1, with D perhaps given as TRBD1 or TRBD2 (5 bases each). The V gene's germline CDR1 is SNHLY and CDR2 FYNNEI. The CDR3 length is 13 residues. The CDR3 nucleotides read TGTGCCAGCAGTGAAAGTCCGACCGGGACCGCGCGCTTC. Residues: CASSESPTGTARF.

This clonotype turned up a few times. The rearrangement joins TRBV2 to TRBJ2-1; a possible D gene is TRBD2 (6 bases). This CDR3 is built from 17 residues. V was cut by 1 base and J by 4 bases, with 17 bases left in between. The germline V gene has CDR1 SNHLY and CDR2 FYNNEI. DNA for the CDR3: TGTGCCAGCAGTGAAGGGGGGACTCTTCTACGTTACAATGAGCAGTTCTTC. It yields the protein CASSEGGTLLRYNEQFF.

This clonotype was seen just once. The V gene is TRBV6-5, the J gene TRBJ2-5; TRBD1 matches 8 bases. J lost 5 bases, V lost 7 bases, and 9 bases had no gene match. The germline gives CDR1 MNHEY, CDR2 SVGAGI. This CDR3 is built from 14 residues. The CDR3 region has the DNA TGTGCCAGCAACAGACAGGGGACGCAGGAGACCCAGTACTTC. Protein sequence: CASNRQGTQETQYF.

This clonotype was counted at least ten times. CDR3 region: CASSGTGVSNTEAFF. CDR3 DNA: TGTGCCAGCAGCGGGACAGGGGTCTCGAACACTGAAGCTTTCTTT. V and J are TRBV5-5 and TRBJ1-1; 10 nucleotides match TRBD1. CDR1 is SGHKS, CDR2 YYEKEE, per germline (reference sequence). The CDR3 contains 15 residues. V lost 4 bases, J lost 1 base, and 4 bases stayed unmatched.

This clonotype was observed at least ten times. This chain joins TRBV20-1 and TRBJ1-5, with no clear D. The CDR3 is 13 residues long. Per the germline V gene, CDR1 is DFQATT and CDR2 is SNEGSKA (reference sequence). Deletions cut 3 bases from V and 3 bases from J, with 9 bases between. This chain's CDR3 is CSARSGDNQPQHF. For the CDR3, the DNA is TGCAGTGCTAGGAGTGGAGACAATCAGCCCCAGCATTTT.

The chain employs TRBV29-1 and TRBJ2-1; 8 bases are a match to TRBD1. The germline V gene has CDR1 SQVTM and CDR2 ANQGSEA. This CDR3 has 15 residues. The trim removed 3 bases at V and 8 bases at J, leaving 12 bases unmatched. The CDR3 protein is CSVDGTGQGGHEQFF. CDR3 sequence (DNA): TGCAGCGTTGATGGGACAGGTCAAGGTGGTCATGAGCAGTTCTTC.